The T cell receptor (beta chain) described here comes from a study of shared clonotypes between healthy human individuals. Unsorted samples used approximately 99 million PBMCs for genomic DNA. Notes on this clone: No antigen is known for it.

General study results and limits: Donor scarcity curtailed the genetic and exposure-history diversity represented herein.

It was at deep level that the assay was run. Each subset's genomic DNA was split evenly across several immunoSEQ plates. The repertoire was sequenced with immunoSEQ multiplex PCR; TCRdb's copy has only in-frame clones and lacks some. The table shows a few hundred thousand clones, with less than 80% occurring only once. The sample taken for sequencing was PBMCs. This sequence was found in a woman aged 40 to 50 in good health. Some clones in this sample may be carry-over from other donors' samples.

This chain's CDR3 is CAIVKGGGDGYTF. The DNA for the CDR3 is TGTGCCATCGTCAAAGGGGGGGGCGACGGCTACACCTTC. This chain connects TRBV10-3 to TRBJ1-2, with D perhaps matching TRBD1 (6 bases). This CDR3 is 13 amino acids long. V lost 8 bases and J 8 bases, leaving 18 bases between the germline ends. In germline, CDR1 is ENHRY, CDR2 SYGVKD.